Sequencing of this T cell receptor beta chain was carried out in a study of cytomegalovirus exposure and HLA in healthy donors. Turning to the study itself: In a later analysis, the roughly 120 validation repertoires were reported to have used the same platform as the roughly 610 first-cohort repertoires.

A word on this clone: Its antigen remains unidentified. Other DNA sequences from this sample encode an identical CDR3 as well.

General study points: Through in vitro validation, three CMV-associated chains were shown to be specific for CMV antigens. Investigators reported 150 to 200 TCR beta chains as tied to cytomegalovirus. Cytomegalovirus status, reportedly, was diagnosed with high specificity and sensitivity by the classifier.

This CDR3 is 14 amino acids long. Trimming cost V 3 bases and J 0 bases; bases outside gene matches: 0. The germline gives CDR1 LGHNA, CDR2 YSLEER. The data were produced by immunoSEQ multiplex PCR, yet TCRdb's version contains in-frame clones alone and is incomplete. Here the sample spans more than 55,000 clones, 75% to 90% being singletons. Sample: PBMCs. The chain combines TRBV4-3 with TRBJ1-1; 8 bases align to TRBD1. The sequence was obtained from a woman aged 18-30 years in good health and CMV-seronegative. The CDR3 sequence is CASSQDRVNTEAFF. Here the CDR3 DNA reads TGCGCCAGCAGCCAGGACAGGGTGAACACTGAAGCTTTCTTT.